Listed below are T cell receptor beta chains from one sample, sequenced in a study of breast tumors, draining lymph nodes, adjacent tissues. A single record per CDR3 protein comes from TCRdb applying MiXCR to the multiplex PCR reads. This table holds roughly 220,000 distinct CDR3 sequences, around 35% found once. Material for sequencing was axillary lymph node tissue. These receptors came from a female donor with breast cancer. Some clones in this sample may be carry-over from other donors' samples. CDR3s include the opening cysteine and the closing phenylalanine or tryptophan. A D gene is named only where the DNA matches it firmly. Clone size is given for some rows only: seen once, a few or many times, or a class if the clone is expanded.

J	D	size	V	DNA	CDR3
TRBJ1-5	.	few	TRBV20-1	TGCAGTGCTAGAGACCCTCGAGGGAGAACCAATCAGCCCCAGCATTTT	CSARDPRGRTNQPQHF
TRBJ1-2	TRBD1	.	TRBV15	TGTGCCACCAGCCCGGAGGACAGGGGTGGGGGTAACTATGGCTACACCTTC	CATSPEDRGGGNYGYTF
TRBJ2-1	TRBD2	many	TRBV7-3	TGTGCCAGCAGCACCCCGCGGCGGGGGGGACGGGGAGGCTACAATGAGCAGTTCTTC	CASSTPRRGGRGGYNEQFF
TRBJ1-2	.	.	TRBV7-8	TGTGCCAGCAGCGTTCTGCCGGACGGTAACTATGGCTACACCTTC	CASSVLPDGNYGYTF
TRBJ1-6	.	.	TRBV2	TGTGCCAGCAGTGGGGACGCCTTGGGCGTAAATAATTCACCCCTCCACTTT	CASSGDALGVNNSPLHF
TRBJ1-1	.	few	TRBV7-9	TGTGCCAGCAGCCCAGAGGCGAGGGAAGCTTTCTTT	CASSPEAREAFF
TRBJ1-2	.	many	TRBV29-1	TGCAGCGCCGGGACGAGCGGGGGCTACACCTTC	CSAGTSGGYTF
TRBJ2-1	.	many	TRBV20-1	TGCAGTGCCCGCCGACCGGGTCCGCAGCCTGGGCAGTTCTTC	CSARRPGPQPGQFF
TRBJ2-3	TRBD2	.	TRBV7-3	TGTGCCAGCAGCCAACTAGCGGGCAACACAGATACGCAGTATTTT	CASSQLAGNTDTQYF
TRBJ1-5	TRBD1	once	TRBV19	TGTGCCAGTAGTCCCGGAACAGGGGGAAGGCAGCCCCAGCATTTT	CASSPGTGGRQPQHF
TRBJ2-5	.	few	TRBV29-1	TGCAGCTTCGTGGCGGGGGCGAGGGAGACCCAGTACTTC	CSFVAGARETQYF
TRBJ2-5	.	.	TRBV9	TGTGCCAGCAGCGTTGGGGCGGAGACCCAGTACTTC	CASSVGAETQYF
TRBJ1-2	.	many	TRBV7-9	TGTGCCAGCAGCTTAGGTGGGCAGCTTAACTATGGCTACCCCTTC	CASSLGGQLNYGYPF
TRBJ1-1	.	.	TRBV7-9	TGTGCCAGCAGCGGCAGGGGTTCCACTGAAGCTTTCTTT	CASSGRGSTEAFF
TRBJ2-3	TRBD2	.	TRBV20-1	TGCAGTGATTCACCCCGGACTAGCGGCTACACAGATACGCAGTATTTT	CSDSPRTSGYTDTQYF
TRBJ1-4	TRBD1	many	TRBV11-2	TGTGCCAGCAGCCTCGGGACAGGGGGCGGACCTAATGAAAAACTGTTTTTT	CASSLGTGGGPNEKLFF
TRBJ1-6	TRBD1	many	TRBV14	TGTGCCAGCAGCCAGATGACTGGGACAGGGAGTTCACCCCTCCACTTT	CASSQMTGTGSSPLHF
TRBJ2-1	TRBD2	few	TRBV19	TGTGCCAGTACCACTCTAGCGGGTCGGGGCAATGAGCAGTTCTTC	CASTTLAGRGNEQFF
TRBJ2-1	.	.	TRBV3-1	TGTGCCAGCAGCCAAGTAAGCACCCGCTCCTACAATGAGCAGTTCTTC	CASSQVSTRSYNEQFF
TRBJ1-2	.	many	TRBV20-1	TGCAGTGCTAGTAAGTCGGGGACGTCGCGTGGCTACACCTTC	CSASKSGTSRGYTF
TRBJ2-2	TRBD1	.	TRBV2	TGTGCCAGCTCTGGGGGACAGGGGGAAAGGACCGGGGAGCTGTTTTTT	CASSGGQGERTGELFF
TRBJ2-5	.	.	TRBV5-1	TGCGCCAGCAGCCCGCAAGGGGCCAGGGAGACCCAGTACTTC	CASSPQGARETQYF
TRBJ1-1	.	.	TRBV7-6	TGTGCCAGCAGCCCAGGAAACATGAACACTGAAGCTTTCTTT	CASSPGNMNTEAFF